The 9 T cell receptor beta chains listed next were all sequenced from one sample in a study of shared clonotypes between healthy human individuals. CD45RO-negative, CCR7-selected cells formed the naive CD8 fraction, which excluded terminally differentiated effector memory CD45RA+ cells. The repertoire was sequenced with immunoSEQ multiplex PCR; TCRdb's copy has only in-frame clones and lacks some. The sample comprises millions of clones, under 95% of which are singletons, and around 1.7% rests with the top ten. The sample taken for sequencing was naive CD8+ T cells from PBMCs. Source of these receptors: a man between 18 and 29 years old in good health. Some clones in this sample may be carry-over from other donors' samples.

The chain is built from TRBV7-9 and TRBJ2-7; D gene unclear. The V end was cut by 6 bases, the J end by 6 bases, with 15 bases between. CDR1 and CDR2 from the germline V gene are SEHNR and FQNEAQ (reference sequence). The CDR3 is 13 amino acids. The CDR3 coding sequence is TGTGCCAGCAGTTATAGGAACGGTGGCGAGCAGTACTTC. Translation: CASSYRNGGEQYF.

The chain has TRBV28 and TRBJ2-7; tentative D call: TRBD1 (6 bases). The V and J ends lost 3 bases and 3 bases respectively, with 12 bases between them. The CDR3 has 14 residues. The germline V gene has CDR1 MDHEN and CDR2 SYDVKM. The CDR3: CASSFQGSFYEQYF. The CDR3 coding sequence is TGTGCCAGCAGTTTCCAGGGGTCCTTCTACGAGCAGTACTTC. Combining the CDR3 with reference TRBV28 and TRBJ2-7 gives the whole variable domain DVKVTQSSRYLVKRTGEKVFLECVQDMDHENMFWYRQDPGLGLRLIYFSYDVKMKEKGDIPEGYSVSREKKERFSLILESASTNQTSMYLCASSFQGSFYEQYFGPGTRLTVT.

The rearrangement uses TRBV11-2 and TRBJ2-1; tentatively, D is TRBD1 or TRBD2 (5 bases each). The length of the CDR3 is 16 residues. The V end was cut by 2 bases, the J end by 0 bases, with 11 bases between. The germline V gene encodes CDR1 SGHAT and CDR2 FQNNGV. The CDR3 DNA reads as TGTGCCAGCAGCTTATGGGGGTCGAGCTCCTACAATGAGCAGTTCTTC. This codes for CASSLWGSSSYNEQFF. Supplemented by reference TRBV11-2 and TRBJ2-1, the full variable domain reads EAGVAQSPRYKIIEKRQSVAFWCNPISGHATLYWYQQILGQGPKLLIQFQNNGVVDDSQLPKDRFSAERLKGVDSTLKIQPAKLEDSAVYLCASSLWGSSSYNEQFFGPGTRLTVL.

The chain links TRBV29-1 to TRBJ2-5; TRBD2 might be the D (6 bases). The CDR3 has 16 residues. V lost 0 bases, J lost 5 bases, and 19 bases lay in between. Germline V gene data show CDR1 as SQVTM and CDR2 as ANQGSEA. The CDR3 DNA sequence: TGCAGCGTTGAAGATCCTGCGGGGCTAGTAGCGGAGACCCAGTACTTC. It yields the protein CSVEDPAGLVAETQYF.

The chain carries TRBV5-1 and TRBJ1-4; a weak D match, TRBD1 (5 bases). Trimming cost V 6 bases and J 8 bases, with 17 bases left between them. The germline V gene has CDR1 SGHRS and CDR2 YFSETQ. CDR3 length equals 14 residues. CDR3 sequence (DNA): TGCGCCAGCACTGAGAGGCCTGAGGGGGAAAAACTGTTTTTT. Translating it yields CASTERPEGEKLFF.

Written as DNA, the CDR3 is TGTGCCTGGAGTGTAGGGGCCTACACAGATACGCAGTATTTT. It codes for CAWSVGAYTDTQYF. The chain couples TRBV30 to TRBJ2-3; a possible D gene is TRBD1 (5 bases). The V and J ends lost 0 bases and 2 bases respectively, with 9 bases between them. Germline V gene lookup returns CDR1 GTSNPN and CDR2 SVGIG (reference sequence). This CDR3 is built from 14 residues.

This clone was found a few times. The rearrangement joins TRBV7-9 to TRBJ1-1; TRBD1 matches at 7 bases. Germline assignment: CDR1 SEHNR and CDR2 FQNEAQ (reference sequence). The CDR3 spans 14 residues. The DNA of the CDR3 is TGTGCTCTCGAAGTGACAGGGATTAGCACTGAAGCTTTCTTT. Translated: CALEVTGISTEAFF. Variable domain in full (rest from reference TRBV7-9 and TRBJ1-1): DTGVSQNPRHKITKRGQNVTFRCDPISEHNRLYWYRQTLGQGPEFLTYFQNEAQLEKSRLLSDRFSAERPKGSFSTLEIQRTEQGDSAMYLCALEVTGISTEAFFGQGTRLTVV.

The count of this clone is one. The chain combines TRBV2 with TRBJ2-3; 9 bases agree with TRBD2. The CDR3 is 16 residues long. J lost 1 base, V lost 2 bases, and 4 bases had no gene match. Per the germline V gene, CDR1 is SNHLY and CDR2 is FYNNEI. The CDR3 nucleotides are TGTGCCAGCAGTGAACAGCGGGAGGTCTGCACAGATACGCAGTATTTT. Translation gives CASSEQREVCTDTQYF.

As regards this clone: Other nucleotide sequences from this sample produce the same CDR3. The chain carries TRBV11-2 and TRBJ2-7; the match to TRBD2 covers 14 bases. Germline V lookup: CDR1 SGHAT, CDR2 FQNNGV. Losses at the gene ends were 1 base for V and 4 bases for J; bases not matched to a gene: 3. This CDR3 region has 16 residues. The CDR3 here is CASSLGLAGGRYEQYF. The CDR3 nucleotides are TGTGCCAGCAGCTTAGGACTAGCGGGAGGGCGATACGAGCAGTACTTC.